The 14 T cell receptor beta chains listed next were all sequenced from one sample in a study of T cells after yellow fever vaccination. TCRdb re-called the 5' RACE reads with MiXCR, one entry per CDR3 protein. The sample comprises 300,000 to 400,000 distinct CDR3 sequences, about 10% of which are singletons, and over 3% rests with the top ten. This specimen was CD4+ T cells sorted from PBMCs, taken 45 days after the yellow fever booster vaccination. All receptors derive from a man between 18 and 35 years old who received the YFV17D yellow fever vaccine.

This clonotype was counted many times. The rearrangement joins TRBV27 to TRBJ1-1, with D perhaps matching TRBD1 (5 bases). Trimming left V 1 base short and J 6 bases short, with 6 bases between. This CDR3 has 12 residues. Germline V CDR1 and CDR2: MNHEY, SMNVEV (reference sequence). The CDR3 DNA reads TGTGCCAGCAGTTTATGGGGGGCTGAAGCTTTCTTT. Protein product: CASSLWGAEAFF.

A few counts support this clonotype. This chain links TRBV5-4 with TRBJ1-1; TRBD1 agrees at 8 bases. Germline V gene data show CDR1 as SGHNT and CDR2 as YYREEE (reference sequence). CDR3 length: 14 amino acids. J lost 7 bases, V lost 4 bases, and 9 bases had no gene match. CDR3 nucleotides: TGTGCCAGCAGCGGGGGACAGGTTAGGGGTGAAGCTTTCTTT. This encodes CASSGGQVRGEAFF.

The chain couples TRBV7-8 to TRBJ2-2; 11 nucleotides match TRBD1. Germline V CDR1 and CDR2: SGHVS, FQNEAQ. The ends lost 3 bases at V and 6 bases at J; junction bases unmatched: 3. This CDR3 is built from 15 residues. The CDR3 is CASSLAGQGAGELFF. The CDR3 nucleotides are TGTGCCAGCAGCTTGGCGGGACAGGGGGCCGGGGAGCTGTTTTTT.

This clonotype was recorded a few times. The V call is TRBV6-5, the J call TRBJ1-1; TRBD1 is a possible D gene (6 bases). Germline V gives CDR1 MNHEY, CDR2 SVGAGI. The CDR3 has 13 amino acids. Trimming took off 1 base at V and 10 bases at J, with 13 bases between the two ends. The CDR3 DNA follows: TGTGCCAGCAGTTACTTAGGGGGTTACGGAGCTTTCTTT. Its protein product is CASSYLGGYGAFF.

The V call is TRBV4-2, the J call TRBJ2-3, with 11 bases matching TRBD2. CDR1 and CDR2 (germline): LGHNA, YNFKEQ. The CDR3 totals 19 residues. The V and J ends lost 4 bases and 0 bases, in that order; junction bases with no gene match: 12. The CDR3 bases are TGTGCCAGCAGCCGTGCAGCCTCCGGGACTAGCGGCAGCACAGATACGCAGTATTTT. Amino acids: CASSRAASGTSGSTDTQYF.

The V and J genes are TRBV5-5 and TRBJ1-1; D not resolved. Germline values: CDR1 SGHKS, CDR2 YYEKEE (reference sequence). Trimming removed 3 bases at V and 8 bases at J, with 17 bases between. The CDR3 extends over 14 amino acids. CDR3 coding DNA: TGTGCCAGCAGCTCCGGGTTGTCCTCGGGGGAAGCTTTCTTT. Translating gives CASSSGLSSGEAFF.

The chain uses TRBV2 and TRBJ2-4; no definite D call. CDR3 length equals 13 residues. V was clipped by 4 bases and J by 4 bases, with 8 bases between them. Germline V gene sequence: CDR1 SNHLY, CDR2 FYNNEI. CDR3 nucleotides: TGTGCCAGCAGTGGCCCCGAAAAAAACATTCAGTACTTC. Protein: CASSGPEKNIQYF.

Many counts were recorded for this clonotype. The V gene is TRBV5-1, the J gene TRBJ1-2, with D perhaps TRBD1 (5 bases). There are 13 residues in the CDR3. Germline CDR1 SGHRS, CDR2 YFSETQ. V lost 0 bases, J lost 2 bases, and 5 bases lay in between. The CDR3 region is CASSLAGNYGYTF. The CDR3 DNA is TGCGCCAGCAGCTTGGCAGGGAACTATGGCTACACCTTC.

The chain has TRBV7-2 and TRBJ1-1; D gene unclear. V was cut by 2 bases and J by 8 bases, with 9 bases left in between. Germline V CDR1 and CDR2: SGHTA, FQGNSA. The CDR3 spans 12 residues. The CDR3 spells CASSLYGVEAFF. The CDR3 bases are TGTGCCAGCAGCTTATACGGAGTCGAAGCTTTCTTT.

This rearrangement joins TRBV2 to TRBJ1-1; a weak D match, TRBD1 (5 bases). The CDR3 is 14 residues long. V lost 7 bases, J lost 4 bases, and 16 bases lay in between. Germline V gene data show CDR1 as SNHLY and CDR2 as FYNNEI. CDR3 sequence (DNA): TGTGCCAGCAAGACATACCAGGGTATCACTGAAGCTTTCTTT. This codes for CASKTYQGITEAFF. The whole variable domain, filled in from reference TRBV2 and TRBJ1-1, reads EPEVTQTPSHQVTQMGQEVILRCVPISNHLYFYWYRQILGQKVEFLVSFYNNEISEKSEIFDDQFSVERPDGSNFTLKIRSTKLEDSAMYFCASKTYQGITEAFFGQGTRLTVV.

CDR3 residues: CSVALQGRGEQYV. The CDR3 DNA reads TGCAGCGTTGCGTTACAGGGGAGAGGCGAGCAGTACGTC. This sequence joins TRBV29-1 and TRBJ2-7, with TRBD1 matching over 7 bases. Germline V CDR1 and CDR2: SQVTM, ANQGSEA. Losses at the gene ends were 4 bases for V and 6 bases for J; bases not matched to a gene: 9. CDR3 length: 13 amino acids.

This clonotype was found a few times. V usage is TRBV30 and J usage is TRBJ1-5; TRBD1 matches 8 bases. Germline lookup yields CDR1 GTSNPN and CDR2 SVGIG (reference sequence). The CDR3 is 15 residues long. The trim removed 0 bases at V and 6 bases at J, leaving 7 bases unmatched. The CDR3 spells CAWSVRGRWGQPQHF. The CDR3 DNA reads as TGTGCCTGGAGTGTCAGGGGGCGCTGGGGTCAGCCCCAGCATTTT.

This clonotype came up a few times. The genes are TRBV5-6 and TRBJ1-6, with D unresolved. Trimming removed 4 bases from V and 7 bases from J, with 3 bases in between. CDR1 and CDR2 from the germline V gene are SGHDT and YYEEEE. The CDR3 runs to 11 residues. This chain's CDR3 is CASSANSPLHF. CDR3 bases: TGTGCCAGCAGCGCGAATTCACCCCTCCACTTT.

This clonotype came up many times. The chain employs TRBV28 and TRBJ1-5; 10 bases are shared with TRBD1. V lost 6 bases and J lost 7; bases outside the gene matches: 3. Germline CDR1 MDHEN, CDR2 SYDVKM. CDR3 length equals 13 residues. The CDR3 here is CASRGQGGQPQHF. DNA of the CDR3: TGTGCCAGCAGAGGACAGGGGGGACAGCCCCAGCATTTT.